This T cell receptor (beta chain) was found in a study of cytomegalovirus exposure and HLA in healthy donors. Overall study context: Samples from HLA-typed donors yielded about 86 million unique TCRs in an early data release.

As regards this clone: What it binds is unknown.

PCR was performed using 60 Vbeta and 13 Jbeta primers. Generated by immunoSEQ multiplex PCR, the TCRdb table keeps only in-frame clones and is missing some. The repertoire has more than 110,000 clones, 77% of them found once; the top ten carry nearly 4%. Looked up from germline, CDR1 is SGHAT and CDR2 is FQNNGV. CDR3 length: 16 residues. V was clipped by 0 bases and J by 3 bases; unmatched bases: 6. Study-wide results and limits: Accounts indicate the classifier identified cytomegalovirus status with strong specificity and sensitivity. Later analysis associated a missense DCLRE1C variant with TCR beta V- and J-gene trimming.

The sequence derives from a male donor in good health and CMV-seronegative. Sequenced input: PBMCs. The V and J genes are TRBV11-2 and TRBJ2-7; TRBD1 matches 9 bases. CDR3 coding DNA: TGTGCCAGCAGCTTAGACCCCGGGACAGGGCTCTACGAGCAGTACTTC. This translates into CASSLDPGTGLYEQYF.